This T cell receptor (beta chain) appears in the sequencing data of a study of CD8 T cells in Susac syndrome. Trimming shortened V by 2 bases and J by 6 bases, and 17 bases separated the two germline ends. Germline V CDR1 and CDR2: ENHRY, SYGVKD. The CDR3 sequence is 17 residues long. Sequencing of TCR beta was performed on blood CD8+ and CD4+ T cells. An amount of RNA that ranged from about 0.45 to 1 ug was reverse transcribed with random hexamers. It was immunoSEQ multiplex PCR that amplified TCR beta CDR3 across 54 Vbeta and 13 Jbeta. MiXCR was run by TCRdb on the immunoSEQ multiplex PCR reads, yielding one entry per CDR3 protein. Here the sample spans over 120,000 distinct CDR3 sequences, approximately 94% being singletons.

This sequence joins TRBV10-3 and TRBJ1-6; tentative D call: TRBD1 (5 bases). The sample comprised CD4+ T cells from PBMCs. The clonotype comes from a human donor in good health. The DNA of the CDR3 is TGTGCCATCAGTGAGCGGAGGGGCCCTCAAAGTAATTCACCCCTCCACTTT. It codes for CAISERRGPQSNSPLHF.